This TCR beta chain was retrieved from a study of blood T cell repertoires in COVID-19. Turning to the study itself: Samples came from the United States, Italy and Spain, spanning acute and convalescent COVID-19.

Clones were read by immunoSEQ multiplex PCR, and TCRdb kept only the in-frame ones, dropping some. This sample has more than 250,000 clones, with around nine tenths found just once. The source of this sequence is a man in his fifties with active or convalescent COVID-19. The source material was peripheral blood.

The CDR3 reads CASSPGQANEKLFF. The CDR3, as DNA: TGTGCCAGCTCACCCGGACAGGCTAATGAAAAACTGTTTTTT. The genes are TRBV18 and TRBJ1-4, with 7 bases identical to TRBD1. V shed 3 bases and J 3 bases; nucleotides not matched to a gene: 1. Germline V lookup: CDR1 KGHSH, CDR2 LQKENI. This CDR3 contains 14 residues.